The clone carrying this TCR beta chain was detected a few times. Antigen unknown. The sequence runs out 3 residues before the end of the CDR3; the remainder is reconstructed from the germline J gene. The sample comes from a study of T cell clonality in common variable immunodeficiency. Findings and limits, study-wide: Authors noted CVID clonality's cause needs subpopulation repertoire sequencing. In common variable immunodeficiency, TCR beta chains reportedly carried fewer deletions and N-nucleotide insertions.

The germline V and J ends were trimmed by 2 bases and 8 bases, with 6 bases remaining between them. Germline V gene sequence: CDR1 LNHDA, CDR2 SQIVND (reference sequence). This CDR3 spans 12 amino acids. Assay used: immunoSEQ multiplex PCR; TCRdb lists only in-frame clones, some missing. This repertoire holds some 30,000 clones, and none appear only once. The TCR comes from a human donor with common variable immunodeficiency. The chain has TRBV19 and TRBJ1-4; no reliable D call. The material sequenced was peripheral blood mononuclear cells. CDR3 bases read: TGTGCCAGTAGTATACGAAGGGAAAAA. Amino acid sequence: CASSIRREK. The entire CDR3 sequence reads CASSIRREKLFF. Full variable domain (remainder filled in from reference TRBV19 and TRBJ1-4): DGGITQSPKYLFRKEGQNVTLSCEQNLNHDAMYWYRQDPGQGLRLIYYSQIVNDFQKGDIAEGYSVSREKKESFPLTVTSAQKNPTAFYLCASSIRREKLFFGSGTQLSVL.